This T cell receptor (beta chain) was captured by sequencing in a study of graft-versus-host responses after intestinal transplantation. The assay was immunoSEQ multiplex PCR, and TCRdb's table has in-frame clones only and misses some. The sample comprises tens of thousands of clones, roughly nine tenths of which are singletons, and roughly 0.35% rests with the top ten. Points on this clone: Its antigen is currently unknown.

The CDR3 runs 15 residues. Trimming removed 5 bases from V and 4 bases from J, with 18 bases in between. CDR1 is MDHEN, CDR2 SYDVKM, per germline. Overall study findings and caveats: The recipient marrow held GvH clones, and some of them showed up first in ileum or blood.

The sequence was obtained from a human donor who received an intestinal transplant. The chain recombines TRBV28 with TRBJ2-7, with D possibly being TRBD1 (6 bases). Specimen: unstimulated CD4+ T cells sorted from spleen or lymph node cells, collected before intestinal transplant. The CDR3 sequence is CASSERQAARYEQYF. CDR3 DNA: TGTGCCAGCAGTGAAAGACAGGCAGCTAGATACGAGCAGTACTTC.